Sequencing of this TCR beta chain was carried out in a study of blood T cells in healthy people across ages. Roughly 9.2 milliliters was the volume of peripheral blood drawn from each donor. Study results and limitations: Per million T cells, the diversity of TCR beta decreased roughly linearly as age advanced.

Sample-barcoded 5' priming and a J-beta primer mix drove a second PCR of about 7 to 11 cycles. MiXCR, run by TCRdb on the 5' RACE reads, gives a single entry per CDR3 protein. The sample contains about 1,400,000 distinct CDR3 sequences, 59% of which appear only once. Comments on this clonotype: The antigen remains unidentified.

The TCR originated in a man in his late teens or twenties in good health. Sequencing input: blood.

CDR3 nucleotide sequence: TGCAGTGCTAGATCCGGGACTATTATCCACGAGCAGTACTTC. It yields the protein CSARSGTIIHEQYF. This chain connects TRBV20-1 to TRBJ2-7, with 7 positions matching TRBD2. Germline CDR1 is DFQATT and CDR2 is SNEGSKA (reference sequence). The CDR3 runs to 14 residues. V was clipped by 2 bases and J by 5 bases; unmatched bases: 9.